The sequence of this TCR beta chain was determined in a study of cytomegalovirus exposure and HLA in healthy donors. Findings and caveats of the study: Trimming of TCR beta V- and J-genes showed a link, identified in a later analysis, to a missense DCLRE1C variant.

The V gene's germline CDR1 is SGHRS and CDR2 YFSETQ. This CDR3 has 14 amino acids. Losses at the gene ends were 6 bases for V and 3 bases for J; bases not matched to a gene: 4. Worth noting for this clone: Its antigen remains unidentified.

A multiplex PCR was run with 60 Vbeta primers and 13 Jbeta primers. Produced via immunoSEQ multiplex PCR; TCRdb's table is partial and in-frame only. Of about 170,000 clones listed, 65% to 75% are singletons. Sequenced input: PBMCs. The chain links TRBV5-1 to TRBJ2-3; 10 bases align to TRBD2. The receptor's source is a human donor in good health. The CDR3 nucleotides read TGCGCCAGCACAGCGGGGGGGCCTACAGATACGCAGTATTTT. It codes for CASTAGGPTDTQYF.